This T cell receptor (beta chain) was sequenced during a study of Graves' ophthalmopathy and Graves' hyperthyroidism (dated by TCRdb to 2016 to 2019). With respect to the entire study: Peripheral blood was collected before any treatment was given, at the time of initial diagnosis. The study used signatures of the TCR beta repertoire to tell Graves' ophthalmopathy apart from Graves' hyperthyroidism and to predict which patients would progress to ophthalmopathy. In over 5 hyperthyroidism patients, the T-cell repertoire of thyroid tissue was compared with the T-cell repertoire of blood. A discovery set of 95 to 100 patients (43 ophthalmopathy, fewer than 60 stable hyperthyroidism) was enrolled to explore V-J signatures distinguishing ophthalmopathy from hyperthyroidism. The independent validation cohort included around 19 hyperthyroidism patients plus 17 patients who later progressed from hyperthyroidism to ophthalmopathy. After sampling, hyperthyroidism patients received methimazole starting at 30 mg daily, and ophthalmopathy patients received high-dose intravenous methylprednisolone. In total, over 130 blood samples were TCR-sequenced: 40 to 45 ophthalmopathy, 80 or so hyperthyroidism and around 17 hyperthyroidism-to-ophthalmopathy patients.

The ophthalmopathy patients had moderately to severely active disease, with a Clinical Activity Score of 3 or higher, a NOSPECS grade of 4 or higher, and a disease duration of less than 3 months. Patients with other autoimmune diseases, uncontrolled infections, pregnancy or lactation were excluded from the study. Clinical symptoms, serum thyroxine, TRAb, thyroid ultrasound and orbital computed tomography were used for diagnosis. Ficoll-Paque density gradient centrifugation was used to isolate PBMCs from 8.5 to 10 ml of fresh peripheral blood. Total RNA was extracted using Trizol reagent, and RNA quality was checked on an Agilent 2100 Bioanalyzer. CDR1 and CDR2, per the germline V gene (reference sequence), are LGHDT and YNNKEL. V gives up 8 bases and J gives up 0 bases, and the segment between their germline ends measures 7 bases. Counted from cysteine to phenylalanine, this CDR3 has 12 amino acids. Only CDR3 DNA is held: 36 bases, read in frame from base 1.

This clonotype was recorded at least ten times. It lacks a known antigen. Per-base qualities were not stored, and no clone one base away is much larger. For repertoire sequencing, TCR beta CDR3 regions were amplified from RNA transcripts. A first-round RT-PCR used HTBI primers with the Qiagen OneStep RT-PCR kit, followed by a second-round multiplex PCR, size selection and purification. The libraries underwent paired-end sequencing with 100 bp reads on an Illumina HiSeq2000. The published analysis was carried out like this. SOAPnuke was used to process the reads, throwing out any read that had adapters, had uncalled bases, had a mean Phred below 15, or lacked an exact constant-primer or identifier match. COPE v1.2.5 was used to merge the high-quality paired reads. Unique nucleotide sequences were defined as clonotypes and aligned to IMGT TRB V, D and J references using MiTCR v1.1. The analysis was limited to V-J combinations with a frequency above 0.0001, which together covered 99% to 99.2% of repertoires. For each V-J combination, a TCR clonal expansion and chaos score was defined as the ratio of F50 clonal expansion to chaos observed in the TCRdist matrix. Welch's t-statistics and random forest were used to narrow the features down to about a dozen V-J combinations, which were then fed into a naive Bayes classifier. Thyroid-blood repertoire similarity was quantified with the Morisita-Horn index. The raw public data were reprocessed by TCRdb itself: fastp quality trimming at Q25, MiXCR clonotype calling, in-frame beta chains only. Rows with one shared CDR3 protein collapse into an entry with the most common genes and DNA. TCRdb, not the authors, supplied the V and J calls. The sample contains 650,000 to 800,000 distinct CDR3 sequences, about 38% of them found a single time. The ten largest make up under 3.5% of the sample.

What the research found in general, with its limitations: Ophthalmopathy was separated from stable hyperthyroidism by the 13-signature model with 85% to 90% sensitivity and about 81% specificity in cross-validation and with 80%/75% in the test set. Most expanded thyroid clonotypes with frequency above 0.001 were also detected in blood, suggesting blood repertoires may reflect the thyroid immune response. In validation, the model predicted ophthalmopathy progression with about 70% sensitivity and 72.22% specificity; fewer than 15 predicted patients were CT-confirmed with GO in a median of about 6.1 months. Sample size was not statistically predetermined, and group allocation was not concealed from the investigators.

The specimen was peripheral blood. This TCR was sampled from an adult man with Graves' ophthalmopathy. The chain uses TRBV3-1 and TRBJ1-1; the D gene is possibly TRBD1, with 5 bases matching. The CDR3 is CASGTLNTEAFF. The DNA reads as follows: TGTGCCAGCGGGACCTTGAACACTGAAGCTTTCTTT.